This record concerns one TCR beta chain sequence. This sample stems from a study of shared clonotypes between healthy human individuals. TCRdb's copy holds only in-frame clones and misses some; the assay was immunoSEQ multiplex PCR. The sample yields about 1.4 million clones, roughly 97% seen once. Germline V gene lookup returns CDR1 SGHRS and CDR2 YFSETQ. V was clipped by 5 bases and J by 3 bases; unmatched bases: 7. This CDR3 is built from 16 residues. The clonotype originates from a man aged 25-45 years in good health. The sequenced sample consisted of naive CD4+ T cells sorted from blood. Indicated subset: CD45RA+ positively selected. The chain is built from TRBV5-1 and TRBJ1-4; 10 bases line up with TRBD1. CDR3 nucleotide sequence: TGCGCCAGCAGGTCCGGGACAGGGGCGTCTAATGAAAAACTGTTTTTT. Its translation is CASRSGTGASNEKLFF.